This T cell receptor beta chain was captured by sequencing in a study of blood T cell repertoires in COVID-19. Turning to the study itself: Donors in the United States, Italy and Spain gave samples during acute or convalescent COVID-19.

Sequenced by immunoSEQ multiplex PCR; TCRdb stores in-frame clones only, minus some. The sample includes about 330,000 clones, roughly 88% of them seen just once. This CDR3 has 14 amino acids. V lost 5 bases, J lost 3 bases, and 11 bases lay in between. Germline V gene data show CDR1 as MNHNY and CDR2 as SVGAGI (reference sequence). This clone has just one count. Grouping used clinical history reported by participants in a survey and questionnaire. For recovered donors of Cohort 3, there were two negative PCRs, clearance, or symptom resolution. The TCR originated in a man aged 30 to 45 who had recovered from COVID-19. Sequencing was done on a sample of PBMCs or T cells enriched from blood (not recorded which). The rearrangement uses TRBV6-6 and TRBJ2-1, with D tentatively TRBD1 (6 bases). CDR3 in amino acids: CASSTRDNYNEQFF. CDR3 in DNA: TGTGCCAGCAGTACACGGGACAACTACAATGAGCAGTTCTTC.